This T cell receptor beta chain was captured by sequencing in a study of monozygotic twins with inflammatory bowel disease. Concerning this clonotype itself: Its antigen remains unidentified.

The CDR3 consists of 13 residues. Germline CDR1 reads SQVTM; CDR2 reads ANQGSEA. Study results and caveats: There was no way to distinguish the different T cell subtypes. Patients with IBD had less TCRbeta diversity (inverse Simpson) than their healthy co-twins. Repertoire similarity was not found to differ between concordant and discordant twins, possibly from limited power.

UMIs containing a 6-nucleotide sample barcode were added via template switching. With the 5' RACE reads reprocessed, TCRdb shows one record per CDR3 protein and no DNA. Listed are some 130,000 distinct CDR3 sequences; 1.2% falls within the top ten. The receptor was derived from a human donor with ulcerative colitis or Crohn's disease, or a healthy co-twin of an affected twin (not recorded which). Sequencing used blood. This sequence joins TRBV29-1 and TRBJ2-3; the TCRdb call, TRBD2, lacks DNA for checking. The CDR3 reads CSVPGLLTDTQYF.